Shown below are 3 T cell receptor beta chains from a single sample sequenced in a study of blood T cell repertoires in COVID-19. Assay: immunoSEQ multiplex PCR; the TCRdb copy retains only in-frame clones and omits some. This sample has roughly 30,000 clones, with more than 80% found just once. Sequenced input: peripheral blood. These receptors were obtained from a woman of 80 years or more with acute or convalescent COVID-19.

The rearrangement links TRBV7-7 to TRBJ2-7, with a weak D call TRBD1 (6 bases). Trimming left V 5 bases short and J 12 bases short, with 20 bases between. CDR3 length equals 13 residues. Germline-derived CDR1 and CDR2 are SSHAT and FNYEAQ (reference sequence). CDR3 DNA: TGTGCCAGCAGCAGAGACAGGATCTCACCCCTGTACTTC. Its protein is CASSRDRISPLYF. Supplemented by reference TRBV7-7 and TRBJ2-7, the full variable domain reads GAGVSQSPRYKVTKRGQDVTLRCDPISSHATLYWYQQALGQGPEFLTYFNYEAQPDKSGLPSDRFSAERPEGSISTLTIQRTEQRDSAMYRCASSRDRISPLYFGPGTRLTVT.

CDR3 coding DNA: TGTGCCAGCAGCCAAACCTCGGGGACAGGGATTAGGGTGAACACTGAAGCTTTCTTT. Its translation is CASSQTSGTGIRVNTEAFF. V is TRBV3-1 (or the pseudogene TRBV3-2) and J is TRBJ1-1; 9 bases line up with TRBD1. V shed 2 bases, J shed 0 bases, and the junction held 13 bases outside the gene matches. The CDR3 is made up of 19 amino acids. In germline, CDR1 is LGHDT, CDR2 YNNKEL (reference sequence).

V is TRBV24-1 and J is TRBJ2-1; perhaps TRBD1 as D (6 bases). The CDR3 sequence is 15 residues long. V lost 1 base and J 6 bases, leaving 12 bases between the germline ends. Germline loops: CDR1 KGHDR, CDR2 SFDVKD. In nucleotides, the CDR3 is TGTGCCACCAGTGATTTAACAGGGTTGATCAATGAGCAGTTCTTC. The encoded protein is CATSDLTGLINEQFF.